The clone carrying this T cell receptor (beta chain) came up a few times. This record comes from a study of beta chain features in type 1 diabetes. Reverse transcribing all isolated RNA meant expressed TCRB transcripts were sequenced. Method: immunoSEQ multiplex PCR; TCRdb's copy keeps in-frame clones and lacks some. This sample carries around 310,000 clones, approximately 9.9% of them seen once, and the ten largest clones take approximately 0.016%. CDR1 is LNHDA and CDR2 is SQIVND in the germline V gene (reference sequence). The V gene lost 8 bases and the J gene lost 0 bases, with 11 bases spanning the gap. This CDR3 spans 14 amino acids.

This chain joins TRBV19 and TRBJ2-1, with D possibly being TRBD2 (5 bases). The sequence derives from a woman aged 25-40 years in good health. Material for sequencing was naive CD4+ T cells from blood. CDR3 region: CASRTSSSYNEQFF. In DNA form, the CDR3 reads TGTGCCAGTCGGACTTCAAGCTCCTACAATGAGCAGTTCTTC.